These T cell receptor beta chains were read from a single sample in a study of blood T cell repertoires in COVID-19. Data came from immunoSEQ multiplex PCR; TCRdb stores just in-frame clones and leaves some out. The sample has 15,000 to 20,000 clones, more than 75% seen once. The specimen sequenced was peripheral blood. The source is a human donor with active COVID-19. The donor label of this sample is uncertain. Both conserved end residues are part of each CDR3. The D gene is left open where the match is weak. Expanded clones get a size class; other rows say once, few or many, or leave the size out.

j_gene: TRBJ2-1; abundance: once; d_gene: TRBD2; v_gene: TRBV19; len: 15; CDR3aa: CASSEKGLVRNEQFF; CDR3nt: TGTGCCAGTAGTGAAAAGGGACTAGTACGCAATGAGCAGTTCTTC
j_gene: TRBJ1-5; abundance: NA; d_gene: NA; v_gene: TRBV19; len: 13; CDR3aa: CASSAGVREPQHF; CDR3nt: TGTGCCAGTAGTGCCGGAGTCCGGGAGCCCCAGCATTTT
j_gene: TRBJ1-1; abundance: few; d_gene: TRBD1; v_gene: TRBV5-6; len: 16; CDR3aa: CASRGRDRDMNTEAFF; CDR3nt: TGTGCCAGCAGAGGCCGGGACAGAGACATGAACACTGAAGCTTTCTTT
j_gene: TRBJ2-1; abundance: NA; d_gene: TRBD1; v_gene: TRBV5-1; len: 16; CDR3aa: CASSLEGQGTYNEQFF; CDR3nt: TGCGCCAGCAGCTTGGAGGGACAGGGGACCTACAATGAGCAGTTCTTC
j_gene: TRBJ1-1; abundance: few; d_gene: TRBD1; v_gene: TRBV6-5; len: 14; CDR3aa: CASSSGQGPTEAFF; CDR3nt: TGTGCCAGCAGTTCGGGACAGGGGCCCACTGAAGCTTTCTTT
j_gene: TRBJ2-7; abundance: NA; d_gene: NA; v_gene: TRBV11-3; len: 12; CDR3aa: CASSLVGYEQYF; CDR3nt: TGTGCCAGCAGCTTAGTCGGCTACGAGCAGTACTTC
j_gene: TRBJ2-7; abundance: NA; d_gene: NA; v_gene: TRBV6-5; len: 12; CDR3aa: CATQQGRTEQYF; CDR3nt: TGTGCCACCCAACAGGGTCGAACCGAGCAGTACTTC
j_gene: TRBJ1-3; abundance: NA; d_gene: NA; v_gene: TRBV5-1; len: 16; CDR3aa: CASSLQDVSSGNTIYF; CDR3nt: TGCGCCAGCAGCTTACAGGACGTGAGCTCTGGAAACACCATATATTTT
j_gene: TRBJ2-7; abundance: NA; d_gene: TRBD1; v_gene: TRBV6-5; len: 15; CDR3aa: CASRNSGTASYEQYF; CDR3nt: TGTGCCAGCAGGAACTCCGGGACAGCTTCCTACGAGCAGTACTTC
j_gene: TRBJ2-7; abundance: NA; d_gene: NA; v_gene: TRBV25-1; len: 12; CDR3aa: CASSFQGYEQYF; CDR3nt: TGTGCCAGCAGTTTCCAGGGCTACGAGCAGTACTTC
j_gene: TRBJ2-7; abundance: NA; d_gene: NA; v_gene: TRBV4-1; len: 15; CDR3aa: CASSQDSGSSYEQYF; CDR3nt: TGCGCCAGCAGCCAAGATTCAGGGTCTTCCTACGAGCAGTACTTC
j_gene: TRBJ1-2; abundance: NA; d_gene: NA; v_gene: TRBV28; len: 13; CDR3aa: CASSLFPGDGYTF; CDR3nt: TGTGCCAGCAGTTTATTTCCAGGGGATGGCTACACCTTC
j_gene: TRBJ1-1; abundance: medium-sized; d_gene: TRBD1; v_gene: TRBV6-4; len: 13; CDR3aa: CASSRTGNTEAFF; CDR3nt: TGTGCCAGCAGTCGGACAGGGAACACTGAAGCTTTCTTT
j_gene: TRBJ2-3; abundance: NA; d_gene: TRBD2; v_gene: TRBV4-2; len: 14; CDR3aa: CASTPGLNTDTQYF; CDR3nt: TGTGCCAGCACACCGGGACTAAACACAGATACGCAGTATTTT
j_gene: TRBJ2-7; abundance: few; d_gene: NA; v_gene: TRBV4-1; len: 14; CDR3aa: CASSQVTGGYEQYF; CDR3nt: TGCGCCAGCAGCCAAGTTACGGGTGGCTACGAGCAGTACTTC
j_gene: TRBJ2-3; abundance: NA; d_gene: TRBD2; v_gene: TRBV10-2; len: 16; CDR3aa: CASKGGGLASVDTQYF; CDR3nt: TGCGCCAGCAAGGGGGGGGGACTAGCGTCAGTAGATACGCAGTATTTT
j_gene: TRBJ1-5; abundance: NA; d_gene: TRBD1; v_gene: TRBV4-1; len: 16; CDR3aa: CASSQAGTGSNQPQHF; CDR3nt: TGCGCCAGCAGCCAGGCCGGGACAGGGAGCAATCAGCCCCAGCATTTT
j_gene: TRBJ2-7; abundance: NA; d_gene: NA; v_gene: TRBV5-8; len: 11; CDR3aa: CASSRAYEQYF; CDR3nt: TGTGCCAGCAGCCGGGCCTACGAGCAGTACTTC
j_gene: TRBJ2-6; abundance: few; d_gene: TRBD2; v_gene: TRBV7-2; len: 18; CDR3aa: CASSLSGGPISGANVLTF; CDR3nt: TGTGCCAGCAGCTTGAGCGGGGGGCCCATCTCTGGGGCCAACGTCCTGACTTTC
j_gene: TRBJ2-7; abundance: NA; d_gene: NA; v_gene: TRBV16; len: 15; CDR3aa: CASSLYGGQGYEQYF; CDR3nt: TGTGCCAGCAGCCTCTACGGGGGGCAAGGGTACGAGCAGTACTTC
j_gene: TRBJ1-3; abundance: NA; d_gene: TRBD1; v_gene: TRBV18; len: 15; CDR3aa: CASSPPGGGGNTIYF; CDR3nt: TGTGCCAGCTCACCCCCAGGGGGAGGAGGAAACACCATATATTTT
j_gene: TRBJ2-7; abundance: NA; d_gene: NA; v_gene: TRBV7-9; len: 16; CDR3aa: CASSLGQGGSSYEQYF; CDR3nt: TGTGCCAGCAGCTTAGGCCAGGGGGGCTCTTCCTACGAGCAGTACTTC
j_gene: TRBJ1-4; abundance: NA; d_gene: NA; v_gene: TRBV6-1; len: 18; CDR3aa: CASSEALRSGATNEKLFF; CDR3nt: TGTGCCAGCAGTGAAGCGCTTCGATCAGGCGCAACTAATGAAAAACTGTTTTTT
j_gene: TRBJ1-4; abundance: NA; d_gene: TRBD1; v_gene: TRBV5-6; len: 14; CDR3aa: CASSRTGLNEKLFF; CDR3nt: TGTGCCAGCAGCAGGACAGGGTTAAATGAAAAACTGTTTTTT
j_gene: TRBJ1-3; abundance: NA; d_gene: NA; v_gene: TRBV30; len: 14; CDR3aa: CAWRVSLSGNTIYF; CDR3nt: TGTGCCTGGAGGGTTAGCCTCTCTGGAAACACCATATATTTT
j_gene: TRBJ2-3; abundance: once; d_gene: TRBD2; v_gene: TRBV4-2; len: 15; CDR3aa: CASSQELAGGDTQYF; CDR3nt: TGTGCCAGCAGCCAGGAACTAGCGGGAGGAGATACGCAGTATTTT
j_gene: TRBJ2-1; abundance: once; d_gene: TRBD2; v_gene: TRBV27; len: 14; CDR3aa: CASSLSRGSNEQFF; CDR3nt: TGTGCCAGCAGTTTATCGCGGGGGAGCAATGAGCAGTTCTTC
j_gene: TRBJ2-2; abundance: NA; d_gene: NA; v_gene: TRBV6-5; len: 14; CDR3aa: CASTARMPAGELFF; CDR3nt: TGTGCCAGCACGGCTAGAATGCCCGCCGGGGAGCTGTTTTTT
j_gene: TRBJ1-2; abundance: NA; d_gene: TRBD1; v_gene: TRBV19; len: 15; CDR3aa: CASRASGDRVEGYTF; CDR3nt: TGTGCCAGTAGAGCGTCTGGGGACAGGGTTGAGGGCTACACCTTC
j_gene: TRBJ2-1; abundance: NA; d_gene: TRBD2; v_gene: TRBV9; len: 13; CDR3aa: CASSPLGRNEQFF; CDR3nt: TGTGCCAGCAGCCCTCTCGGGAGGAATGAGCAGTTCTTC
j_gene: TRBJ1-5; abundance: NA; d_gene: NA; v_gene: TRBV4-3; len: 13; CDR3aa: CASSQAVRGPQHF; CDR3nt: TGCGCCAGCAGCCAAGCCGTCCGCGGGCCCCAGCATTTT
j_gene: TRBJ2-6; abundance: NA; d_gene: NA; v_gene: TRBV19; len: 14; CDR3aa: CASSRGSGANVLTF; CDR3nt: TGTGCCAGTAGTCGAGGCTCTGGGGCCAACGTCCTGACTTTC
j_gene: TRBJ2-5; abundance: NA; d_gene: TRBD2; v_gene: TRBV3-1/TRBV3-2; len: 16; CDR3aa: CASSHSGLRARETQYF; CDR3nt: TGTGCCAGCAGCCATAGCGGGTTAAGGGCTCGGGAGACCCAGTACTTC
j_gene: TRBJ2-7; abundance: once; d_gene: NA; v_gene: TRBV5-4; len: 13; CDR3aa: CASSLAGLYEQYF; CDR3nt: TGTGCCAGCAGCTTGGCAGGGTTGTACGAGCAGTACTTC
j_gene: TRBJ1-6; abundance: NA; d_gene: TRBD1; v_gene: TRBV2; len: 15; CDR3aa: CASSEGQGVNSPLHF; CDR3nt: TGTGCCAGCAGTGAAGGGCAGGGGGTTAATTCACCCCTCCACTTT
j_gene: TRBJ2-7; abundance: NA; d_gene: NA; v_gene: TRBV18; len: 15; CDR3aa: CASSPPFTGAGKQYF; CDR3nt: TGTGCCAGCTCACCACCGTTCACAGGGGCGGGGAAGCAGTACTTC
j_gene: TRBJ2-7; abundance: NA; d_gene: NA; v_gene: TRBV5-5; len: 14; CDR3aa: CASSLALASNEQYF; CDR3nt: TGTGCCAGCAGCTTGGCACTTGCCTCTAACGAGCAGTACTTC
j_gene: TRBJ2-5; abundance: NA; d_gene: NA; v_gene: TRBV5-5; len: 13; CDR3aa: CASSLRGTETQYF; CDR3nt: TGTGCCAGCAGCTTAAGGGGTACGGAGACCCAGTACTTC
j_gene: TRBJ1-3; abundance: NA; d_gene: NA; v_gene: TRBV6-2/TRBV6-3; len: 15; CDR3aa: CASSYHGQSGNTIYF; CDR3nt: TGTGCCAGCAGTTACCATGGACAGTCTGGAAACACCATATATTTT
j_gene: TRBJ2-4; abundance: NA; d_gene: TRBD2; v_gene: TRBV7-2; len: 16; CDR3aa: CASSPTAGGAKNIQYF; CDR3nt: TGTGCCAGCAGCCCCACCGCGGGAGGAGCCAAAAACATTCAGTACTTC
j_gene: TRBJ2-7; abundance: NA; d_gene: TRBD1; v_gene: TRBV7-9; len: 15; CDR3aa: CASSPRGDRGGEQYF; CDR3nt: TGTGCCAGCAGCCCGAGGGGGGACAGGGGAGGCGAGCAGTACTTC
j_gene: TRBJ1-4; abundance: NA; d_gene: NA; v_gene: TRBV7-2; len: 15; CDR3aa: CASSFGSATNEKLFF; CDR3nt: TGTGCCAGCAGCTTTGGCAGTGCAACTAATGAAAAACTGTTTTTT
j_gene: TRBJ2-6; abundance: NA; d_gene: TRBD2; v_gene: TRBV10-3; len: 17; CDR3aa: CAISGAGGTSGANVLTF; CDR3nt: TGTGCCATCAGCGGAGCGGGGGGGACGTCTGGGGCCAACGTCCTGACTTTC
j_gene: TRBJ1-2; abundance: once; d_gene: NA; v_gene: TRBV7-3; len: 15; CDR3aa: CASSFEGGRDYGYTF; CDR3nt: TGTGCCAGCAGCTTCGAAGGGGGACGCGACTATGGCTACACCTTC
j_gene: TRBJ2-1; abundance: NA; d_gene: NA; v_gene: TRBV5-1; len: 16; CDR3aa: CASSVPGEGRDNEQFF; CDR3nt: TGCGCCAGCAGTGTCCCGGGAGAAGGTCGGGACAATGAGCAGTTCTTC